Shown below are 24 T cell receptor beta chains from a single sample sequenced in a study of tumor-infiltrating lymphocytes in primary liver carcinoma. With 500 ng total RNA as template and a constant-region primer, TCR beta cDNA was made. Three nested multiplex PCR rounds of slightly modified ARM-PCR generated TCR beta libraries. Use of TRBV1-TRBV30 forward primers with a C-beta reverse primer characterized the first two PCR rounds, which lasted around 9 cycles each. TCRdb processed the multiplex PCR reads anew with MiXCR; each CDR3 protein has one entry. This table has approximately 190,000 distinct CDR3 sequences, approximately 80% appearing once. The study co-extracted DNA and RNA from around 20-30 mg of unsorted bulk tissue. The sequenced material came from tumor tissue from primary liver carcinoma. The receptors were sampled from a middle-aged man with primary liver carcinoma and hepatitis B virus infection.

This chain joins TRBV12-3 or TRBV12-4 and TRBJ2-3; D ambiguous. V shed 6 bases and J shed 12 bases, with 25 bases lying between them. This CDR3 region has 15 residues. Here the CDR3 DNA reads TGTGCCAGCAGCCGCGACCAGTCCTTCACAGATGCCCAGTATTTT. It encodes CASSRDQSFTDAQYF.

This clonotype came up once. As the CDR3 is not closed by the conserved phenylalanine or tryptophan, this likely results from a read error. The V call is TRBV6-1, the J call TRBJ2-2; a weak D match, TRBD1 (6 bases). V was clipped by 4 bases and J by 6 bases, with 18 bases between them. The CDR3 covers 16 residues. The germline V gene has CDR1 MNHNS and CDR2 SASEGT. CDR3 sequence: CASSVEGHHYSGELFL. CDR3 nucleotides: TGTGCCAGCAGTGTCGAGGGACACCACTACTCCGGGGAGCTGTTTCTT.

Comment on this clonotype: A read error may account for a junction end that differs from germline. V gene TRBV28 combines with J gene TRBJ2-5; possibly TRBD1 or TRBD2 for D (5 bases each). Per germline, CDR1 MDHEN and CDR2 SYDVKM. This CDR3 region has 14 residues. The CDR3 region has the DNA TGTGCGAGCAGTCGGGACGTTGAGCAAGAGACCCAGTACTTC. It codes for CASSRDVEQETQYF.

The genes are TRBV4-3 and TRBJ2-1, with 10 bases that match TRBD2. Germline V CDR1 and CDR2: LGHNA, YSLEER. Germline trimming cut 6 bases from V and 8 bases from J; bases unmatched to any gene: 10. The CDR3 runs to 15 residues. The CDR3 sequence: CASRQFQGTSDEQFF. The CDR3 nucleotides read TGCGCCAGCAGACAATTTCAGGGGACTAGCGATGAGCAGTTCTTC.

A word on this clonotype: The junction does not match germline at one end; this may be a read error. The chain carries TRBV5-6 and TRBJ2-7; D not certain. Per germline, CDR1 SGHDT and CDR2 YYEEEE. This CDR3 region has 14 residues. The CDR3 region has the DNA TGTGCCAGCAGCTTATGGAGAAGCTCCTACGAGCAATACTTC. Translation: CASSLWRSSYEQYF.

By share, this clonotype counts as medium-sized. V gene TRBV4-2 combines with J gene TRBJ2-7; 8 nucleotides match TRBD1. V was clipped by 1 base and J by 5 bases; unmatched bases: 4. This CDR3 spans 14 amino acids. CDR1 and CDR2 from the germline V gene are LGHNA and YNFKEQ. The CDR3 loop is CASSQGDRGHEQYF. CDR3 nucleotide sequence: TGTGCCAGCAGCCAAGGTGACAGGGGCCACGAGCAGTACTTC.

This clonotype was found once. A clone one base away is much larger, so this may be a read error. CDR3 coding DNA: TGTGCCAGTAGCCACCCTTCAATGACAGGGGGCGCGCCCTGGGAGCTGTTTTTT. Protein sequence: CASSHPSMTGGAPWELFF. This chain joins TRBV19 and TRBJ2-2; 10 bases fit TRBD1. The CDR3 is 18 amino acids. Germline V CDR1 and CDR2: LNHDA, SQIVND (reference sequence). The junction had 19 bases not matched to a gene; V was cut back by 6 bases and J by 9 bases.

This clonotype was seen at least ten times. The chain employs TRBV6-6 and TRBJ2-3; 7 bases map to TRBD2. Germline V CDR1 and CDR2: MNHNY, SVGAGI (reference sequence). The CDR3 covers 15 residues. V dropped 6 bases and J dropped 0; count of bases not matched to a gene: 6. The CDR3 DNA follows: TGTGCCAGCAGCCCCGGGGGGTCTAGCACAGATACGCAGTATTTT. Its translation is CASSPGGSSTDTQYF.

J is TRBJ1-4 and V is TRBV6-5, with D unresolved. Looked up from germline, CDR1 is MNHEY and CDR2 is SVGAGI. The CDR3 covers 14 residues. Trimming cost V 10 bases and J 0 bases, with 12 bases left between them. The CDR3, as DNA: TGTGCCATCCGGTTAGTAGCAACTAATGAAAAACTGTTTTTT. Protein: CAIRLVATNEKLFF.

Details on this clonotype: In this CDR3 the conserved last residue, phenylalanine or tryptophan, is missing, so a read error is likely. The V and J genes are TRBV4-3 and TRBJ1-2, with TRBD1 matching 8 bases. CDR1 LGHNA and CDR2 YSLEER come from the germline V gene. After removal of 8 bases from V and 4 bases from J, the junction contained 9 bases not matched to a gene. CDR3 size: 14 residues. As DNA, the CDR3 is TGCGCCAGCGGCTTCCAGGGGGCAGGCTATGGCTACACCCTC. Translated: CASGFQGAGYGYTL.

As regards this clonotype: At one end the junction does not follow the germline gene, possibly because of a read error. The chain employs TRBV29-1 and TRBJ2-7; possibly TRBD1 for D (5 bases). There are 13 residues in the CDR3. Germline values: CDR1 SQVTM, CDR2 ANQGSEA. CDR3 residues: CSIEQDNSYEQYF. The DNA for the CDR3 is TGCAGCATTGAACAGGACAATTCCTACGAGCAGTATTTC.

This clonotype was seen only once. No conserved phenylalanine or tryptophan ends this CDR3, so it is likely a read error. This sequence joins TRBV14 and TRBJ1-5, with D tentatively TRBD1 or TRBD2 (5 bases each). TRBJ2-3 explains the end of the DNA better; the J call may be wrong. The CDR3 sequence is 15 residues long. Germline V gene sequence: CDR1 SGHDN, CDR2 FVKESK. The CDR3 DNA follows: TGTGCCAGCAGCCAAATTGGGACCCTCAATCAGCCCCAGTATTAT. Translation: CASSQIGTLNQPQYY.

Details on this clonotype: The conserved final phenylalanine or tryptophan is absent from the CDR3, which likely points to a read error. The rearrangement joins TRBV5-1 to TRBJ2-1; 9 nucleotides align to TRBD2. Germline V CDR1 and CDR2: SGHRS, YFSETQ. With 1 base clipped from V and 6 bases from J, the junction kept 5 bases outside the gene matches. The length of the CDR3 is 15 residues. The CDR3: CASSLTAGGSNEQFL. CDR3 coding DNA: TGCGCCAGCAGCTTGACGGCGGGAGGGAGCAATGAGCAGTTCTTA.

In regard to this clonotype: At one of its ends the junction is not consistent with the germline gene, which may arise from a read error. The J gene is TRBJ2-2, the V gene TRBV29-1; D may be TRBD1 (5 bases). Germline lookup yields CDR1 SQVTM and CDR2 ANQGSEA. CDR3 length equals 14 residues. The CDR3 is CSAQGQGNTEELFF. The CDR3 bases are TGCAGCGCCCAAGGACAAGGTAACACCGAGGAGCTGTTTTTT.

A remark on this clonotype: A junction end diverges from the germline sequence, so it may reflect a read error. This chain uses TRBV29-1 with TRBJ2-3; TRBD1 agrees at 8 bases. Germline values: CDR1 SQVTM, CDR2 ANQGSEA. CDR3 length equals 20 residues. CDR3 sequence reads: CSVNDATGQGESPITDTRYF. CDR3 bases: TGCAGCGTTAATGATGCCACTGGACAGGGTGAATCCCCTATCACAGATACGCGGTATTTT.

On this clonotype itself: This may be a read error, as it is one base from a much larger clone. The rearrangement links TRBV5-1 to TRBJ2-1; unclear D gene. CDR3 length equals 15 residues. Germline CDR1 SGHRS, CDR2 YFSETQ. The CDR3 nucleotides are TGCGCCAGCAGCTTGGATGGTTTTTCCTACAATGAGCAGTTATTC. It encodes CASSLDGFSYNEQLF.

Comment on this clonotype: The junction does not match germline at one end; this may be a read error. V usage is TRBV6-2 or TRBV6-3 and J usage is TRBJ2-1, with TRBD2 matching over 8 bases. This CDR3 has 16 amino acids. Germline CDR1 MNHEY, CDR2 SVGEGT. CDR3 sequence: CASSPRTSRRANEQFF. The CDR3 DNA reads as TGTGCCAGCAGTCCCCGGACTAGCAGGAGAGCAAATGAGCAATTCTTC.

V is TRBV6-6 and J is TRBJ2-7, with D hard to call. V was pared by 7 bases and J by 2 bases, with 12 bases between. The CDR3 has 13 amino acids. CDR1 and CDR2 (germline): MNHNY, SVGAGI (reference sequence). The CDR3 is CASTGTRTYEQYF. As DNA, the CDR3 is TGTGCCAGCACGGGCACCAGGACCTACGAGCAGTACTTC.

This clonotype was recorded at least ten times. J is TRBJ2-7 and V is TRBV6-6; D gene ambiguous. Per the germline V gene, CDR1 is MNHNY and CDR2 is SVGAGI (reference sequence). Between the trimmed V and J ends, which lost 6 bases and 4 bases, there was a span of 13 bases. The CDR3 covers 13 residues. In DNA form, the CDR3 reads TGTGCCAGCAGCCCCCGTTTGGTATACGAGCAGTACTTC. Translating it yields CASSPRLVYEQYF.

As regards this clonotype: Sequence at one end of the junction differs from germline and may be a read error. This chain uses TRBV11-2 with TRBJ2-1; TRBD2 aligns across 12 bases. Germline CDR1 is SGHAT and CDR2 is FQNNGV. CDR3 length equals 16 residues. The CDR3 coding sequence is TGTCCCAGCAGTCCCGGGACTAGCGGGCTATACAATGAGCAGTTCTTC. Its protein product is CPSSPGTSGLYNEQFF.

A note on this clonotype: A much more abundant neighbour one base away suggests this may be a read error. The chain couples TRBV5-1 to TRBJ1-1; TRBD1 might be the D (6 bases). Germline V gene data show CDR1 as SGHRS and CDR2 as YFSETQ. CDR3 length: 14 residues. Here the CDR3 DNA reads TGCGCCAGCAGCACGACAGGCCTGAACACTGAAACTTTCTTT. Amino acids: CASSTTGLNTETFF. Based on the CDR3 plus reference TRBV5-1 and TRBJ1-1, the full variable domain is KAGVTQTPRYLIKTRGQQVTLSCSPISGHRSVSWYQQTPGQGLQFLFEYFSETQRNKGNFPGRFSGRQFSNSRSEMNVSTLELGDSALYLCASSTTGLNTETFFGQGTRLTVV.

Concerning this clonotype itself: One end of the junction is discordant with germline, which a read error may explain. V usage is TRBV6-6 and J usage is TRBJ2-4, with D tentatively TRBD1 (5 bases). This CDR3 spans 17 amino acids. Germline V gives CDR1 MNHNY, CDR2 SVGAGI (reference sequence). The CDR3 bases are TGTGCCAGCAGTTACTCGATGTCAGGGATCGCCAAAACCATTCAGTATTTC. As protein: CASSYSMSGIAKTIQYF.

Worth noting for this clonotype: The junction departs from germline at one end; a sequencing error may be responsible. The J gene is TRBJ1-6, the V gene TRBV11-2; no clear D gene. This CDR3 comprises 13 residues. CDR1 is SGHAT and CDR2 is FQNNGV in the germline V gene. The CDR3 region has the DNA TGTGCCAGCAGCTGGAGACTGGTTTCACCCCTCCTCTTT. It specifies CASSWRLVSPLLF.

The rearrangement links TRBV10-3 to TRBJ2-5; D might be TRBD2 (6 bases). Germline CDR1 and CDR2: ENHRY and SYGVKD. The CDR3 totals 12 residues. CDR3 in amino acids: CVVSTSQETQYF. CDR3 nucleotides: TGTGTCGTCTCGACTAGCCAAGAGACCCAGTACTTC.